The entry that follows covers one T cell receptor beta chain sequence. This sample is drawn from a study of TIL therapy for anti-PD-1-resistant metastatic lung cancer. Study-wide context: A handful of tumors were EGFR-mutant and two were ALK-rearranged.

The immunoSEQ assay was v3. Libraries were sequenced to about 2 million read pairs (survey) or about 5-6 million (deep). Using immunoSEQ multiplex PCR, the repertoire was profiled, and TCRdb retains in-frame clones only, with some absent. Here the sample spans about 43,000 clones, around 80% being singletons. Trimming removed 3 bases at V and 2 bases at J, with 8 bases between. The length of the CDR3 is 13 residues. Germline V gives CDR1 SGHRS, CDR2 YFSETQ. Stated time point: pre-treatment sample, taken before nivolumab and TIL therapy. Enrollment ran from 2017 to early 2020. This sequence joins TRBV5-1 and TRBJ2-5; D may be TRBD1 (6 bases). The source of this sequence is a man aged 70 or older with non-small cell lung cancer. This specimen was blood, taken at baseline. The CDR3 sequence is CASSSTGQETQYF. As DNA, the CDR3 is TGCGCCAGCAGCTCGACAGGTCAAGAGACCCAGTACTTC.